This TCR beta chain was retrieved from a study of blood T cell repertoires in COVID-19. The CDR3 length is 15 residues. Trimming cost V 0 bases and J 1 base, with 7 bases left between them. CDR1 is SGHRS, CDR2 YFSETQ, per germline. Authors' methods: Amplification of reference gene primers was used by the study to estimate nucleated cell counts. TCRdb's copy holds only in-frame clones and misses some; the assay was immunoSEQ multiplex PCR. V, J and clone size were drawn from that table, and D and trimming were deduced from the DNA. The profile covers about 94,000 clones, with 80% appearing a single time and less than 20% taken by the ten largest.

The source of this sequence is a woman older than 75 with acute or convalescent COVID-19. V and J are TRBV5-1 and TRBJ2-2; no definite D call. The sequenced sample was peripheral blood. The CDR3, as DNA: TGCGCCAGCAGCTTGGTACGGGTGAACACCGGGGAGCTGTTTTTT. Its protein product is CASSLVRVNTGELFF. Full variable domain (outside the CDR3, taken from reference TRBV5-1 and TRBJ2-2): KAGVTQTPRYLIKTRGQQVTLSCSPISGHRSVSWYQQTPGQGLQFLFEYFSETQRNKGNFPGRFSGRQFSNSRSEMNVSTLELGDSALYLCASSLVRVNTGELFFGEGSRLTVL.